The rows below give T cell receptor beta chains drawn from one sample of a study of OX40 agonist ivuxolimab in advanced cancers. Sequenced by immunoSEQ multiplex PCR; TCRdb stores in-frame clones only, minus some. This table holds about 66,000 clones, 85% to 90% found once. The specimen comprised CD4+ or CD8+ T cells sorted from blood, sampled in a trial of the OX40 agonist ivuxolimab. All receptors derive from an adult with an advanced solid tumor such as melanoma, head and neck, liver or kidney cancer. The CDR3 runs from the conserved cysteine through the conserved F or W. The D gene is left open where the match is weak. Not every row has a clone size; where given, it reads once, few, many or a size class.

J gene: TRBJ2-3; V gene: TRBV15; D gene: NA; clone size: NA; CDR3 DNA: TGTGCCACCAGCCCCCGCACAGATACGCAGTATTTT; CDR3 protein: CATSPRTDTQYF
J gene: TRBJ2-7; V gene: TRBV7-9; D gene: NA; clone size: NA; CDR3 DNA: TGTGCCAGCAGCTTAGGGGGGTTGATGGGGCAGTACTTC; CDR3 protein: CASSLGGLMGQYF
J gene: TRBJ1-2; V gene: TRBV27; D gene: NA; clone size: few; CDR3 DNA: TGTGCCAGCAGCCCGACCGGGACCTATGGCTACACCTTC; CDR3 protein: CASSPTGTYGYTF
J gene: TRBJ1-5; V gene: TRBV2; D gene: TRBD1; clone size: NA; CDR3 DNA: TGTGCCAGCAGTCAAGGGACAGCAACCCTTCCAAGCAATCAGCCCCAGCATTTT; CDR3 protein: CASSQGTATLPSNQPQHF
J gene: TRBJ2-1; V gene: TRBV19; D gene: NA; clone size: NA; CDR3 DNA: TGTGCCAGTAGTCTCGGGAGTCGCTCCTACAATGAGCAGTTCTTC; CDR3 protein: CASSLGSRSYNEQFF
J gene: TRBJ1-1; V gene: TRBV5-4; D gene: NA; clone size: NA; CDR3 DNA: TGTGCCAGCAGCTTGGGTGACAGGAAGGAAGCTTTCTTT; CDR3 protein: CASSLGDRKEAFF
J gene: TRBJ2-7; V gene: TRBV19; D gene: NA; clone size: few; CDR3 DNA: TGTGCCACTCTAGGTCCCTACGAGCAGTACTTC; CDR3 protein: CATLGPYEQYF
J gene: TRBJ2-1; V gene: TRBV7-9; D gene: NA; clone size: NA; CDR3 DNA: TGTGCCAGCAGCAACAGAGTTCGTTCCTACAATGAGCAGTTCTTC; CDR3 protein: CASSNRVRSYNEQFF
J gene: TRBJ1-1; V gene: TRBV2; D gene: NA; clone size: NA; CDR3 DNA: TGTGCCAGCAGTGACTGGGGAGCCCATTATGAAGCTTTCTTT; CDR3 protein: CASSDWGAHYEAFF
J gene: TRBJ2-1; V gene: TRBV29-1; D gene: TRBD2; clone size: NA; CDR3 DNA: TGCAGCGTTGATTATAGCGGGAGAACGATAAATGAGCAGTTCTTC; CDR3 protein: CSVDYSGRTINEQFF
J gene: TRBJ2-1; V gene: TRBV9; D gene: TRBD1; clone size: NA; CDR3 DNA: TGTGCCAGCAGCGTAGCCTACAGGGGATCAAATGAGCAGTTCTTC; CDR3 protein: CASSVAYRGSNEQFF
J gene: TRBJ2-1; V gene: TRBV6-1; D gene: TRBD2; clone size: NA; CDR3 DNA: TGTGCCAGCAGGTCGGGACTAGCGGGGTACAATGAGCAGTTCTTC; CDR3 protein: CASRSGLAGYNEQFF
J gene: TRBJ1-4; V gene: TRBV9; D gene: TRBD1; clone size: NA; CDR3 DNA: TGTGCCAGCAGTGTACAGGGGGCTGGGAATGAAAAACTGTTTTTT; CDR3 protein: CASSVQGAGNEKLFF
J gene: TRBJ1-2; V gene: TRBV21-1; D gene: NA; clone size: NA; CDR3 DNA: TGTGCCAGCAGACGTCGACAGGGAGGCTATGGCTACACCTTC; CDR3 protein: CASRRRQGGYGYTF
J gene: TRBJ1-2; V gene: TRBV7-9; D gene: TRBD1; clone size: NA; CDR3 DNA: TGTGCCAGCAGCTTATTAGAACAGGGGATGTACTATGGCTACACCTTC; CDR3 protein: CASSLLEQGMYYGYTF
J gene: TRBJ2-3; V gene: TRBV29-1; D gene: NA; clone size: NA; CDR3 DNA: TGCAGCGTATTCACCGGACAGAGGACAGATACGCAGTATTTT; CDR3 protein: CSVFTGQRTDTQYF
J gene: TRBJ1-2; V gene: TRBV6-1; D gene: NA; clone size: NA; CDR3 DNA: TGTGCCAGCAGTGACATCAGGGAGTGGGTCTATGGCTACACCTTC; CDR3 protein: CASSDIREWVYGYTF
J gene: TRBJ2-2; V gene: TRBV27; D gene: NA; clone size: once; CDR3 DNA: TGTGCCAGCAGCCGCCCCAAAGGGGAGCTGTTTTTT; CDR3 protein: CASSRPKGELFF
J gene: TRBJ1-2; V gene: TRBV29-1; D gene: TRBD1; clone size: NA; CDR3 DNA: TGCAGCGTCTCACCCGAGGGCCGGACAGGGGGCGATGGCTACACCTTC; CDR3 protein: CSVSPEGRTGGDGYTF
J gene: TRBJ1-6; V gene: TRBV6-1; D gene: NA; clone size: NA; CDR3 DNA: TGTGCCAGCAGTACGACAGTGAAACATAATTCACCCCTCCACTTT; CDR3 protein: CASSTTVKHNSPLHF
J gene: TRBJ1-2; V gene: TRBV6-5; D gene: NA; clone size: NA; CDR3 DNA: TGTGCCAGCCGAACTATGTTTGGGGGGACGGTTGGCTACACCTTC; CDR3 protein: CASRTMFGGTVGYTF
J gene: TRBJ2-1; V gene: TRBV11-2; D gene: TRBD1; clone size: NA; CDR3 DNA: TGTGCCAGCAGCTTAGGCGCGGGACAGGGGGCATCGGAGCAGTTCTTC; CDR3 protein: CASSLGAGQGASEQFF
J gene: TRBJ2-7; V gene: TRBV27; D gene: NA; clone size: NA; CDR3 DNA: TGTGCCAGCAGTTTCGGCCGTTCCTACGAGCAGTACTTC; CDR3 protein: CASSFGRSYEQYF
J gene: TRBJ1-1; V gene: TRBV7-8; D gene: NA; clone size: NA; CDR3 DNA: TGTGCCAGCAGCTTAGGGGGGCGTGGTGAAGCTTTCTTT; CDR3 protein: CASSLGGRGEAFF
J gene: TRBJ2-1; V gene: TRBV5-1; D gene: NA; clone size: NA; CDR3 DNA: TGCGCCAGCAGCGTTGGCCAGGGGATGAAGTACAATGAGCAGTTCTTC; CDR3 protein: CASSVGQGMKYNEQFF
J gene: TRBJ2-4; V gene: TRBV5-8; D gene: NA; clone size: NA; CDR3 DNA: TGTGCCAGCAGCTTGGTAGCCAAAAACATTCAGTACTTC; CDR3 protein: CASSLVAKNIQYF
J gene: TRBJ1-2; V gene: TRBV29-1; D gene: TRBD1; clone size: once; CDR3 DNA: TGCAGCGTTGAAGAGGACAGGGGAGGCTACACCTTC; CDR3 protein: CSVEEDRGGYTF
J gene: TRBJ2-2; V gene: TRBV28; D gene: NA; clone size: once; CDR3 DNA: TGTGCCAGCAGTTTATACAGCTCCACCGGGGAGCTGTTTTTT; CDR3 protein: CASSLYSSTGELFF
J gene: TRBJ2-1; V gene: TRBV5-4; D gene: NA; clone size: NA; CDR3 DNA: TGTGCCAGCAGCTTGAGGGGGGGCTACAATGAGCAGTTCTTC; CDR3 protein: CASSLRGGYNEQFF
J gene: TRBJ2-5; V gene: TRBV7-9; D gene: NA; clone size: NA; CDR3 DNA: TGTGCCAGCAGCTGGGTCCTACCAGGGATGACCCAGTACTTC; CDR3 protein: CASSWVLPGMTQYF
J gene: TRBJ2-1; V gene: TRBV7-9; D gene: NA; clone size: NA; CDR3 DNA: TGTGCCAGCAGCTTCGGGGACGAGCAGTTCTTC; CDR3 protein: CASSFGDEQFF
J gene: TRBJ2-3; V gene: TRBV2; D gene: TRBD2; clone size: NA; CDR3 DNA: TGTGCCAGCAGAACGTCGCTAGCGGGAGGGAGGGTCACAGATACGCAGTATTTT; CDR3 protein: CASRTSLAGGRVTDTQYF
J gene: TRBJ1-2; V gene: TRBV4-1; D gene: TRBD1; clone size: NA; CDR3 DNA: TGCGCCAGCAGACAAGAGGGGACAGACAATGGCTACACCTTC; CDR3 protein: CASRQEGTDNGYTF
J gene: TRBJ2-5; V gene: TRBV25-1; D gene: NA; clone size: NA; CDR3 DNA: TGTGCCAGCAGTGAAGGCGTCAGAGAAGAGACCCAGTACTTC; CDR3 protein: CASSEGVREETQYF
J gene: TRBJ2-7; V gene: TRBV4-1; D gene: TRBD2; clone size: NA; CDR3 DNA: TGCGCCAGCGGGGGAGGGAGCGAGCAGTACTTC; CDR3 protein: CASGGGSEQYF
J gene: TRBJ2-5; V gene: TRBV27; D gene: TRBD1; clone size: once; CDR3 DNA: TGTGCCAGCAGTAACCAGGGGGATGAGACCCAGTACTTC; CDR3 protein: CASSNQGDETQYF
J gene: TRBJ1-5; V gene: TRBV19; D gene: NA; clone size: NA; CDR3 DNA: TGTGCCAGTATATTCAGCAATCAGCCCCAGCATTTT; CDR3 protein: CASIFSNQPQHF
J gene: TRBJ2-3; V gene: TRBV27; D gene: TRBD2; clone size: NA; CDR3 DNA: TGTGCCAGCAGAGGGACTAGCGGGAGTTTCCCCCGAGGGGATACGCAGTATTTT; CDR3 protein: CASRGTSGSFPRGDTQYF
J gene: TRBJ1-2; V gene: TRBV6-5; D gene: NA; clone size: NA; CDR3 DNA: TGTGCCAGCAGTTTCACGGGAAGCTTGGACTACACCTTC; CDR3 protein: CASSFTGSLDYTF
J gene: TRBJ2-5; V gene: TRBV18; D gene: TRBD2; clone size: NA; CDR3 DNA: TGTGCCAGCTCGTCCGGGAGGCAAGAGACCCAGTACTTC; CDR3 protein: CASSSGRQETQYF
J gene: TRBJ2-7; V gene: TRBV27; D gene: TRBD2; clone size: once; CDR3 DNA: TGTGCCAGCAGCCAAGGGACTAGCGCTATCTACGAGCAGTACTTC; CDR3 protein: CASSQGTSAIYEQYF
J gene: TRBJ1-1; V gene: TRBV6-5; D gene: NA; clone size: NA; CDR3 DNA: TGTGCCAGCAGTTCTACCCAGGGGCCGACTGAAGCTTTCTTT; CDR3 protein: CASSSTQGPTEAFF
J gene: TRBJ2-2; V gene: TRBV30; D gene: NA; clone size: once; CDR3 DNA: TGTGCCTGGAGTGCTTCCGGGCTCACCGGGGAGCTATTTTTT; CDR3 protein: CAWSASGLTGELFF
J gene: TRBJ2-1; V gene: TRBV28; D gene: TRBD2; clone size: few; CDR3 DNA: TGTGCCAGCACTTCGGGAGGGGACTACAATGAGCAGTTCTTC; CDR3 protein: CASTSGGDYNEQFF
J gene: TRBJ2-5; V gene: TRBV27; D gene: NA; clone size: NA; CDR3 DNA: TGTGCCAGCAGTCACACCCGGGACGGCCCTTATCTGACCCAGTACTTC; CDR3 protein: CASSHTRDGPYLTQYF